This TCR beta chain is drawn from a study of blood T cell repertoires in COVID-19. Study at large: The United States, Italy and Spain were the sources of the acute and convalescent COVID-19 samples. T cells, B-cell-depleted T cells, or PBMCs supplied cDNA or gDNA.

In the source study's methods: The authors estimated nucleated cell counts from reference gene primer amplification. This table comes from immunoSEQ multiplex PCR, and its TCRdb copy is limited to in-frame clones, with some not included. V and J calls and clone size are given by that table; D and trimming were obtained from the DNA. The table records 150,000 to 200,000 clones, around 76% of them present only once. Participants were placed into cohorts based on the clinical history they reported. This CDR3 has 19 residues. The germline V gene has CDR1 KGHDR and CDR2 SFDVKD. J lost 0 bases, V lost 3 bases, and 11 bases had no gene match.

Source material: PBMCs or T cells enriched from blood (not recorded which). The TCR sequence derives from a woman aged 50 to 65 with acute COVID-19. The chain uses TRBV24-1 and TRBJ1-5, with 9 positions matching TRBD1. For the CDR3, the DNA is TGTGCCACCAGTGATCTCCGGGACAGGGTGGTAGGTAGCAATCAGCCCCAGCATTTT. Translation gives CATSDLRDRVVGSNQPQHF.